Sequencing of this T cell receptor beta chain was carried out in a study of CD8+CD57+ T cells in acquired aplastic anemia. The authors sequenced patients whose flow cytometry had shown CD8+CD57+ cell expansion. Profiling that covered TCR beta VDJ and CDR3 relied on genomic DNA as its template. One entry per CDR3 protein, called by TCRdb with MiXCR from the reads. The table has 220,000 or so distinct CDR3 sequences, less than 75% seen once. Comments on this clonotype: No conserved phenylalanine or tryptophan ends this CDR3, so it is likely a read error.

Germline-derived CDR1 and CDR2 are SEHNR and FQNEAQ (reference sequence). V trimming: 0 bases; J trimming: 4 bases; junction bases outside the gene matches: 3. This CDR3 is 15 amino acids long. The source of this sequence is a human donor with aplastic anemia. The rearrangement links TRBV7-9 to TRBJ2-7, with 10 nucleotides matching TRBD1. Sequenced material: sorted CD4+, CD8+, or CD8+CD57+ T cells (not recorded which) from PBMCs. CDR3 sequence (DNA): TGTGCCAGCAGCTTAGCGGGGGACAGGGGTTACGAGCAGTACCTC. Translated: CASSLAGDRGYEQYL.